This T cell receptor beta chain emerged from a study of blood T cell repertoires in COVID-19. On the study more broadly: T cells, B-cell-depleted T cells, or PBMCs provided the cDNA or gDNA that served as material.

The CDR3 is 16 amino acids. The germline gives CDR1 SQVTM, CDR2 ANQGSEA. V lost 7 bases to trimming and J lost 0 bases, with 22 bases between them. Repertoires were generated with immunoSEQ multiplex PCR, while TCRdb's copy carries only in-frame clones and drops some. The sample holds under 200,000 clones, 80% to 85% seen once. Participants' reported clinical history set cohort assignment. Sequencing was carried out using PBMCs or T cells enriched from blood (not recorded which). The chain combines TRBV29-1 with TRBJ2-7, with D tentatively TRBD2 (5 bases). This receptor was obtained from a woman between 50 and 59 years old who had recovered from COVID-19. The CDR3 DNA reads as TGCAGCGCCGTCCGGGCTGGTGGCAGCGGCTCCTACGAGCAGTACTTC. This sequence encodes CSAVRAGGSGSYEQYF.